This T cell receptor beta chain was sequenced for a study of blood T cell repertoires in COVID-19. The V gene's germline CDR1 is SGHRS and CDR2 YFSETQ. V lost 4 bases to trimming and J lost 2 bases, with 12 bases between them. The CDR3 is 15 amino acids. This clone has a single count. Clones were read by immunoSEQ multiplex PCR, and TCRdb kept only the in-frame ones, dropping some. Here the sample spans about 220,000 clones, approximately 80% being singletons. Sequencing was performed on PBMCs or T cells enriched from blood (not recorded which). The receptor comes from a woman aged 60-70 years who had recovered from COVID-19. This chain uses TRBV5-1 with TRBJ1-4; D may be TRBD1 (6 bases). CDR3: CASSKEQGTNEKLFF. The CDR3 nucleotides are TGCGCCAGCAGCAAAGAACAGGGTACTAATGAAAAACTGTTTTTT.